The 17 T cell receptor beta chains listed next were all sequenced from one sample in a study of T cells expressing NK-cell markers (dated by TCRdb to about 2020). The library was built by means of 5' RACE. Sequenced on an Illumina HiSeq 2000. TCRdb reprocessed the reads, reporting each CDR3 protein sequence once and no DNA. This specimen's table enumerates some 460,000 distinct CDR3 sequences. Roughly 1.4% of the sample is taken by the ten largest. The sample comprised blood T cells: a sorted CD56 or NKG2C T cell subset, CD4+ or CD8+ T cells, or bulk PBMC T cells (not recorded which). The receptors shown here come from a woman between 50 and 59 years old in good health. Donor details come from another sample of the same person, matched by shared clones.

This sequence joins TRBV14 and TRBJ2-2; TCRdb selects TRBD1, and the lack of DNA leaves this call unchecked. In germline, CDR1 is SGHDN, CDR2 FVKESK. This CDR3 comprises 15 residues. The CDR3 spells CASSRQGRNTGELFF.

The chain couples TRBV21-1 to TRBJ2-2; without DNA, the TCRdb call of TRBD1 cannot be checked. TRBV21-1 is shown as a pseudogene. The CDR3 extends over 15 amino acids. CDR3: CASISGTENTGELFF.

V is TRBV12-5 and J is TRBJ2-1; TCRdb names TRBD1, which stays unverified in the absence of DNA. Germline loops: CDR1 LGHNT, CDR2 FRNRAP. The CDR3 extends over 16 amino acids. The CDR3 loop reads CASGPRGTGDYNEQFF.

The CDR3 sequence is CAVRRVENADYKQYF. The gene calls are TRBV10-3 and TRBJ2-7; TCRdb selects TRBD2, and the lack of DNA leaves this call unchecked. The CDR3 sequence is 15 residues long. Germline CDR1 and CDR2: ENHRY and SYGVKD.

The chain recombines TRBV6-2 or TRBV6-3 with TRBJ2-1; TCRdb selects TRBD1, and the lack of DNA leaves this call unchecked. Per the germline V gene, CDR1 is MNHEY and CDR2 is SVGEGT. The CDR3 is made up of 14 amino acids. The CDR3 sequence: CASSYFGTHNEQFF.

The V and J genes are TRBV20-1 and TRBJ2-1; the TCRdb D gene call, TRBD2, has no DNA to confirm it. This CDR3 is 20 amino acids long. Germline CDR1 is DFQATT and CDR2 is SNEGSKA (reference sequence). CDR3 amino acids: CSARPRPTSGSSFPYNEQFF.

The chain recombines TRBV20-1 with TRBJ2-1; TCRdb selects TRBD1, and the lack of DNA leaves this call unchecked. This CDR3 has 15 residues. Germline CDR1 is DFQATT and CDR2 is SNEGSKA (reference sequence). This CDR3 is CSAAPRKTSYNEQFF.

This clonotype is classed as medium-sized by frequency. V and J are TRBV12-3 or TRBV12-4 and TRBJ1-1; TCRdb selects TRBD1, and the lack of DNA leaves this call unchecked. This CDR3 has 16 amino acids. The CDR3 loop reads CASSFHRGTRNTEAFF.

J is TRBJ2-2 and V is TRBV14; TCRdb designates TRBD1, a call that cannot be tested without DNA. CDR3 length equals 14 residues. CDR1 and CDR2 from the germline V gene are SGHDN and FVKESK. The chain's CDR3 is CASSLGGTTGELFF.

The chain joins TRBV7-8 to TRBJ2-7; TCRdb designates TRBD1, a call that cannot be tested without DNA. Germline loops: CDR1 SGHVS, CDR2 FQNEAQ. This CDR3 region has 14 residues. CDR3 region: CASSLVGGSDEQYF.

The rearrangement joins TRBV20-1 to TRBJ2-5; TCRdb lists TRBD2, though no DNA is available to test this call. This CDR3 is 16 amino acids long. The V gene's germline CDR1 is DFQATT and CDR2 SNEGSKA (reference sequence). CDR3 loop: CSAPGGWGRAEETQYF.

This rearrangement joins TRBV7-9 to TRBJ2-3. The CDR3 loop spans 14 amino acids. Germline CDR1 is SEHNR and CDR2 is FQNEAQ (reference sequence). CDR3 sequence: CASSLASARDTQYF.

The CDR3 loop is CASSQDGGSAGGSYEQYF. The genes are TRBV4-2 and TRBJ2-7; without DNA, the TCRdb call of TRBD1 cannot be checked. This CDR3 has 18 amino acids. Germline V gene sequence: CDR1 LGHNA, CDR2 YNFKEQ.

This chain connects TRBV2 to TRBJ2-4. The CDR3 has 14 amino acids. Looked up from germline, CDR1 is SNHLY and CDR2 is FYNNEI. The CDR3: CASRARIAKNIQYF.

V gene TRBV4-2 combines with J gene TRBJ2-4; the TCRdb call, TRBD1, lacks DNA for checking. This CDR3 has 18 residues. Germline assignment: CDR1 LGHNA and CDR2 YNFKEQ. The CDR3 spells CASSHPTRDSLAKNIQYF.

CDR3 residues: CSVEDLQGAGGYTF. The V call is TRBV29-1, the J call TRBJ1-2; TCRdb designates TRBD1, a call that cannot be tested without DNA. Germline loops: CDR1 SQVTM, CDR2 ANQGSEA. This CDR3 has 14 residues.

The chain carries TRBV20-1 and TRBJ2-5; TCRdb designates TRBD1, a call that cannot be tested without DNA. Germline values: CDR1 DFQATT, CDR2 SNEGSKA (reference sequence). The CDR3 has 14 amino acids. The CDR3 is CSARVSRNVRTQYF.